Below are 8 T cell receptor beta chains sequenced from a single sample in a study of beta chain features in type 1 diabetes. Expressed TCRB transcripts got sequenced, as all isolated RNA was reverse transcribed. Only in-frame clones appear in the TCRdb table, and some are missing; sequencing was by immunoSEQ multiplex PCR. The sample yields 280,000 or so clones, 15% seen once. Study-wide points: TCRB CDR3s were moderately but significantly shorter in Type 1 diabetes patients in all four CD4+ subsets.

These receptors' antigens are unknown. Material for sequencing was naive CD4+ T cells from blood. The receptors were sampled from a man between 18 and 29 years old with type 1 diabetes.

This clone was observed a handful of times. This chain links TRBV6-6 with TRBJ1-4; 7 bases are a match to TRBD1. Germline assignment: CDR1 MNHNY and CDR2 SVGAGI (reference sequence). The CDR3 length is 15 residues. The V and J ends lost 6 bases and 6 bases, in that order; junction bases with no gene match: 10. The DNA for the CDR3 is TGTGCCAGCAGGGAGGGCGGACAGGCCCATGAAAAACTGTTTTTT. Translated: CASREGGQAHEKLFF.

This clone was observed a handful of times. The chain has TRBV7-9 and TRBJ2-3; 9 bases line up with TRBD1. The CDR3 length is 15 residues. V gave up 5 bases and J gave up 6 bases; unmatched junction bases: 9. Germline V lookup: CDR1 SEHNR, CDR2 FQNEAQ (reference sequence). The DNA of the CDR3 is TGTGCCAGCAGCCCCAGGACAGGGGCTGGGGATACGCAGTATTTT. It translates to CASSPRTGAGDTQYF.

Only a few counts were recorded for this clone. Other DNA sequences of this sample code for an identical CDR3. The chain joins TRBV29-1 to TRBJ2-3; maybe TRBD2 (5 bases). The V end was cut by 4 bases, the J end by 2 bases, with 10 bases between. The CDR3 runs to 13 residues. Germline CDR1 reads SQVTM; CDR2 reads ANQGSEA. The CDR3 region has the DNA TGCAGCGTTGGACTACCCCTCACAGATACGCAGTATTTT. As protein: CSVGLPLTDTQYF.

The rearrangement joins TRBV19 to TRBJ2-7; TRBD2 agrees at 13 bases. Losses at the gene ends were 6 bases for V and 4 bases for J; bases not matched to a gene: 3. Germline CDR1 is LNHDA and CDR2 is SQIVND (reference sequence). The CDR3 has 14 amino acids. CDR3 residues: CASRGLAGPYEQYF. The CDR3 bases are TGTGCCAGTAGGGGACTAGCGGGGCCTTACGAGCAGTACTTC.

This clone occurred a few times. This chain connects TRBV18 to TRBJ2-7, with a tentative D call TRBD2 (6 bases). This CDR3 has 17 amino acids. The V gene's germline CDR1 is KGHSH and CDR2 LQKENI. V was trimmed by 0 bases and J by 0 bases, leaving 15 bases between them. The DNA for the CDR3 is TGTGCCAGCTCACCACCCGGGAGTACGTCCAGCTCCTACGAGCAGTACTTC. It yields the protein CASSPPGSTSSSYEQYF.

The genes are TRBV9 and TRBJ2-1; 10 nucleotides align to TRBD2. The CDR3 runs to 17 residues. Germline V gene lookup returns CDR1 SGDLS and CDR2 YYNGEE. With 0 bases clipped from V and 1 base from J, the junction kept 4 bases outside the gene matches. This CDR3 is CASSVGGSGGSYNEQFF. DNA of the CDR3: TGTGCCAGCAGCGTAGGAGGTAGCGGGGGGTCCTACAATGAGCAGTTCTTC.

V is TRBV29-1 and J is TRBJ2-1; D is unresolved. V lost 7 bases and J 9 bases, leaving 19 bases between the germline ends. CDR3 size: 13 residues. Germline V gene data show CDR1 as SQVTM and CDR2 as ANQGSEA. DNA for the CDR3: TGCAGCGCCTGCATTTATGACGGCGGTGAGCAGTTCTTC. As protein: CSACIYDGGEQFF.

The DNA for the CDR3 is TGTGCCAGCAGCTCCCACAGGGGAATGGACACTGAAGCTTTCTTT. Its translation is CASSSHRGMDTEAFF. The chain joins TRBV28 to TRBJ1-1; TRBD1 matches at 7 bases. Germline V gene data show CDR1 as MDHEN and CDR2 as SYDVKM. This CDR3 region has 15 residues. After removal of 6 bases from V and 3 bases from J, the junction contained 10 bases not matched to a gene. Full variable domain (rest looked up from reference TRBV28 and TRBJ1-1): DVKVTQSSRYLVKRTGEKVFLECVQDMDHENMFWYRQDPGLGLRLIYFSYDVKMKEKGDIPEGYSVSREKKERFSLILESASTNQTSMYLCASSSHRGMDTEAFFGQGTRLTVV.